This T cell receptor beta chain was sequenced for a study of blood T cell repertoires in COVID-19. Study overall: The samples span acute and convalescent COVID-19 from the United States, Italy and Spain.

In the original analysis: Amplification from reference gene primers served as the basis for estimated nucleated cell counts. Produced via immunoSEQ multiplex PCR; TCRdb's table is partial and in-frame only. The DNA gave D and trimming, while V, J and clone size come from that table. The sample shows approximately 220,000 clones, about four fifths of them seen only once. Germline values: CDR1 LGHNA, CDR2 YNFKEQ. The CDR3 runs 17 residues. Trimming at V came to 5 bases and at J to 3 bases, leaving 11 bases not matched to a gene. What was sequenced was peripheral blood. The rearrangement joins TRBV4-2 to TRBJ2-3; 10 bases are shared with TRBD2. The sequence derives from a woman in her 70s with acute or convalescent COVID-19. CDR3 protein: CASSGIAGGRGTDTQYF. The CDR3 DNA follows: TGTGCCAGCAGCGGGATAGCGGGGGGTAGGGGGACAGATACGCAGTATTTT.